A single sample is the source of the 2 T cell receptor beta chains below, sequenced in a study of blood T cell repertoires in COVID-19. Produced via immunoSEQ multiplex PCR; TCRdb's table is partial and in-frame only. The sample includes around 120,000 clones, 80% of them seen just once. Source material: peripheral blood. The receptor source for this set is a human donor in a cohort sampled during active COVID-19.

The chain has TRBV14 and TRBJ2-7; TRBD1 might be the D (5 bases). Germline CDR1 is SGHDN and CDR2 is FVKESK. The CDR3 sequence is 15 residues long. V was cut by 2 bases and J by 2 bases, with 13 bases left in between. This CDR3 reads CASSQTRRGTYEQYF. The CDR3, as DNA: TGTGCCAGCAGCCAAACCCGAAGGGGAACCTACGAGCAGTACTTC.

The chain links TRBV5-4 to TRBJ2-3, with TRBD2 matching over 13 bases. The CDR3 totals 17 residues. J lost 6 bases, V lost 5 bases, and 12 bases had no gene match. Germline CDR1 is SGHNT and CDR2 is YYREEE (reference sequence). The CDR3 protein is CASRRGLAGNVMDTQYF. The CDR3 nucleotides are TGTGCCAGCAGAAGGGGACTAGCGGGAAACGTTATGGATACGCAGTATTTT.